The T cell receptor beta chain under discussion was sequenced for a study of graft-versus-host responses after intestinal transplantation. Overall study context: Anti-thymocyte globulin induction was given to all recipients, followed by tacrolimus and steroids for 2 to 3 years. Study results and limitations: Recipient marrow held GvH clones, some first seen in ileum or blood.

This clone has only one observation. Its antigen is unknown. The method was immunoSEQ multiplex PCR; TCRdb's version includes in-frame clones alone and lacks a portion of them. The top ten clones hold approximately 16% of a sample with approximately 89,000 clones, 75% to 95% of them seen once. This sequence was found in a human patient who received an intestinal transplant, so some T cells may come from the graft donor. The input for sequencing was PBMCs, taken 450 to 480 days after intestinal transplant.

The CDR3 DNA sequence: TGTGCCAGCAGCTTAAGCAGTAGCGAAAAACTGTTTTTT. It translates to CASSLSSSEKLFF. This chain joins TRBV11-2 and TRBJ1-4; D gene unclear. The germline V gene has CDR1 SGHAT and CDR2 FQNNGV. This CDR3 comprises 13 residues. V was shortened by 2 bases and J by 8 bases, with 9 bases between the two germline ends. Drawing the rest from reference TRBV11-2 and TRBJ1-4, the complete variable domain is EAGVAQSPRYKIIEKRQSVAFWCNPISGHATLYWYQQILGQGPKLLIQFQNNGVVDDSQLPKDRFSAERLKGVDSTLKIQPAKLEDSAVYLCASSLSSSEKLFFGSGTQLSVL.